This T cell receptor (beta chain) was sequenced for a study of cytomegalovirus exposure and HLA in healthy donors. This PCR relied on a set of 60 Vbeta primers and 13 Jbeta primers. Only in-frame clones appear in the TCRdb table, and some are missing; sequencing was by immunoSEQ multiplex PCR. This table holds 80,000 to 100,000 clones. The CDR3 covers 15 residues. Germline CDR1 and CDR2: MRHNA and SNTAGT. Trimming removed 3 bases from V and 2 bases from J, with 12 bases in between. Overall study results and limits: While the bulk of TCR sequences proved rare, some public TCRs turned up in many donors. A missense DCLRE1C variant was associated with V- and J-gene trimming of TCR beta chains in a later analysis, and an independent cohort replicated the association. Clonal expansion was found to be greater in HLA-associated TCR beta chains than in equally common others in a later analysis.

As concerns this clone: Its antigen is unknown. The sample holds other DNA sequences that translate to the same CDR3.

This chain joins TRBV6-4 and TRBJ2-3, with a possible D match to TRBD2 (6 bases). The clonotype was recovered from a woman aged 30 to 39 in good health and CMV-seronegative. Sequenced input: PBMCs. In DNA form, the CDR3 reads TGTGCCAGCAGTGAGACGGGAGAAGTCACAGATACGCAGTATTTT. Translating it yields CASSETGEVTDTQYF.